This T cell receptor beta chain was profiled in a study of cytomegalovirus exposure and HLA in healthy donors. Study-wide results and caveats: Most CMV-associated TCR beta chains were later found to appear HLA-restricted.

Primers included in the PCR were 60 Vbeta and 13 Jbeta primers. Sequencing used immunoSEQ multiplex PCR; TCRdb keeps in-frame clones, though not all of them. The sample lists tens of thousands of clones, roughly 80% occurring once. Although they were nominally healthy when sampled, donors likely had unrecorded immune exposures. On this clone itself: Its antigen remains unknown.

In germline, CDR1 is SGHNT, CDR2 YENEEA. J was trimmed by 3 bases and V by 4 bases; bases with no gene match: 9. This CDR3 contains 16 residues. The sequence came from a man between 60 and 75 years old in good health and CMV-seropositive. V usage is TRBV11-3 and J usage is TRBJ2-1, with 7 bases lining up with TRBD1. What was sequenced was PBMCs. The CDR3 region has the DNA TGTGCCAGCAGCTCGGGACAGCCCAAAAGCTACAATGAGCAGTTCTTC. The encoded protein is CASSSGQPKSYNEQFF.